The rows below give T cell receptor beta chains drawn from one sample of a study of regulatory T cells in long-lasting Graves disease. Each CDR3 protein gets one entry after TCRdb re-called the multiplex PCR reads with MiXCR. The repertoire holds 400,000 to 500,000 distinct CDR3 sequences, with less than 20% as singletons. These data were also reused for a study on T cells in Graves' hyperthyroidism and ophthalmopathy.

The material was peripheral blood mononuclear cells (PBMCs), obtained at new diagnosis, from a patient treated with antithyroid drugs. These receptor sequences come from a young woman with Graves disease. The CDR3 runs from the conserved cysteine through the conserved F or W. Each record gives: V gene, J gene, CDR3 protein.

V: TRBV7-8
J: TRBJ2-1
CDR3: CASSLGPRYYNEQFF

V: TRBV7-2
J: TRBJ1-2
CDR3: CASSFHSDREYSSGGYTF

V: TRBV12-3/TRBV12-4
J: TRBJ1-2
CDR3: CASSQRVRGVVYGYTF

V: TRBV20-1
J: TRBJ2-1
CDR3: CSARVGSGNEQFF

V: TRBV7-2
J: TRBJ2-3
CDR3: CASSPAGLAVSTDTQYF

V: TRBV7-2
J: TRBJ2-7
CDR3: CASTLFYEQYF

V: TRBV24-1
J: TRBJ2-7
CDR3: CATSDFKLTGNSYEQYF

V: TRBV5-1
J: TRBJ2-1
CDR3: CASSTMGGSSYNEQFF

V: TRBV10-1
J: TRBJ2-5
CDR3: CASSEWGQETQYF

V: TRBV20-1
J: TRBJ2-3
CDR3: CSARDGEDGRLAGGDTQYF

V: TRBV15
J: TRBJ2-1
CDR3: CATSPMTLATAEQFF

V: TRBV12-3/TRBV12-4
J: TRBJ2-1
CDR3: CASSQGGSGINYNEQFF

V: TRBV16
J: TRBJ2-7
CDR3: CASSQSLTGGEIYEQYF

V: TRBV7-9
J: TRBJ1-2
CDR3: CASTTATGAALYGYTF

V: TRBV7-7
J: TRBJ2-3
CDR3: CASSRAGQTTDTQYF

V: TRBV6-1
J: TRBJ2-2
CDR3: CATTEGRTNTGELFF

V: TRBV18
J: TRBJ2-7
CDR3: CASSPQQGKGYEQYF

V: TRBV4-3
J: TRBJ2-1
CDR3: CASNHPHRGRANEQFF

V: TRBV6-1
J: TRBJ2-3
CDR3: CASSTRLAGGPVDTQYF

V: TRBV7-9
J: TRBJ2-5
CDR3: CASSLPTGVGETQYF

V: TRBV6-1
J: TRBJ1-1
CDR3: CASTGQGEAFF

V: TRBV15
J: TRBJ1-3
CDR3: CATSREEGINTIYF

V: TRBV6-5
J: TRBJ2-1
CDR3: CASSYSTSGSSGEQFF

V: TRBV7-2
J: TRBJ2-3
CDR3: CASSLAGWDTDTQYF

V: TRBV11-1
J: TRBJ2-3
CDR3: CASSLGRGSTTDTQYF

V: TRBV2
J: TRBJ2-1
CDR3: CASSEGGPGEQFF

V: TRBV6-1
J: TRBJ2-2
CDR3: CASKPLARRNTGELFF

V: TRBV24-1
J: TRBJ2-1
CDR3: CATRGQAYNEQFF

V: TRBV6-9
J: TRBJ2-6
CDR3: CASSYSAGTGANVLTF

V: TRBV28
J: TRBJ2-4
CDR3: CASSSVAEWGGAKNIQYF

V: TRBV28
J: TRBJ1-5
CDR3: CASSLHRGGGRQPQHF

V: TRBV2
J: TRBJ1-6
CDR3: CASSEAQGASYNSPLHF

V: TRBV28
J: TRBJ2-1
CDR3: CASSTSGDEQFF

V: TRBV6-7
J: TRBJ2-7
CDR3: CASSYFGLAEPFYEQYF

V: TRBV28
J: TRBJ2-2
CDR3: CAARLAGNTGELFF

V: TRBV9
J: TRBJ2-2
CDR3: CASSKLAATGELFF

V: TRBV7-3
J: TRBJ2-5
CDR3: CASSLGAEKETQYF

V: TRBV5-1
J: TRBJ2-1
CDR3: CASSLTPGLADEQFF

V: TRBV11-2
J: TRBJ2-3
CDR3: CASSLVGGGTDTQYF

V: TRBV30
J: TRBJ2-7
CDR3: CAWSRDNSYEQYF

V: TRBV20-1
J: TRBJ2-7
CDR3: CSANSPPGLAGVGEQYF

V: TRBV27
J: TRBJ1-1
CDR3: CASHAANTEAFF

V: TRBV12-3/TRBV12-4
J: TRBJ1-2
CDR3: CASSPFGGSDGYTF

V: TRBV2
J: TRBJ2-1
CDR3: CASSEGRDHNEQFF

V: TRBV7-9
J: TRBJ2-4
CDR3: CASSPRAGAGDIQYF

V: TRBV7-8
J: TRBJ2-7
CDR3: CASSLAIRPPYEQYF

V: TRBV9
J: TRBJ2-5
CDR3: CASSPGTAQETQYF

V: TRBV5-1
J: TRBJ2-7
CDR3: CASSLAERQYEQYF

V: TRBV30
J: TRBJ1-1
CDR3: CAWSRLNTEAFF

V: TRBV6-1
J: TRBJ1-3
CDR3: CASKLEGTSGNTIYF

V: TRBV7-2
J: TRBJ2-2
CDR3: CASSTRQGELFF

V: TRBV7-2
J: TRBJ2-1
CDR3: CASSLPGGGKSSYNEQFF

V: TRBV19
J: TRBJ1-5
CDR3: CASSIKTGNSNQPQHF

V: TRBV5-1
J: TRBJ2-4
CDR3: CASSPGRGEPGNIQYF

V: TRBV6-1
J: TRBJ2-7
CDR3: CASSEGRTSGAEQYF

V: TRBV12-3/TRBV12-4
J: TRBJ2-5
CDR3: CASSPRLVSGQETRYF

V: TRBV7-9
J: TRBJ2-2
CDR3: CANSLGQPNTGELFF

V: TRBV19
J: TRBJ2-7
CDR3: CATSTGLAAGLYEQYF

V: TRBV18
J: TRBJ1-5
CDR3: CASSPADRGVQPQHF

V: TRBV11-2
J: TRBJ2-2
CDR3: CASSLGTSGTPNTGELFF